These 4 T cell receptor beta chains share one sample of origin, sequenced in a study of blood T cell repertoires in COVID-19. Assay: immunoSEQ multiplex PCR; the TCRdb copy retains only in-frame clones and omits some. Found here are 300,000 to 400,000 clones, more than 75% of them singletons; the top ten hold 3% to 4%. The sequencing input was peripheral blood. The receptors were sampled from a woman between 18 and 30 years old who had recovered from COVID-19.

This chain connects TRBV5-6 to TRBJ1-5; the D gene is possibly TRBD1 (5 bases). CDR3 length: 17 residues. Germline loops: CDR1 SGHDT, CDR2 YYEEEE. V shed 1 base and J shed 0 bases, with 14 bases lying between them. The CDR3 sequence is CASSLTRELYSNQPQHF. For the CDR3, the DNA is TGTGCCAGCAGCTTGACCAGGGAACTGTATAGCAATCAGCCCCAGCATTTT.

For this clone: In the same sample, other DNA sequences code for this CDR3. The chain uses TRBV4-3 and TRBJ2-1, with 10 bases lining up with TRBD2. In germline, CDR1 is LGHNA, CDR2 YSLEER. The CDR3 length is 15 residues. The trim removed 1 base at V and 5 bases at J, leaving 2 bases unmatched. CDR3 coding DNA: TGCGCCAGCAGCCAAGGGACTAGCGGCAACAATGAGCAGTTCTTC. This sequence encodes CASSQGTSGNNEQFF.

CDR3 bases: TGCGCCAGCACGAGAAAAAAACGCCGAACGGGCCGACGTTTAGCGGGGAAGACAGATACGCAGTATTTT. It codes for CASTRKKRRTGRRLAGKTDTQYF. The chain joins TRBV10-2 to TRBJ2-3; 8 nucleotides match TRBD2. Germline CDR1 is WSHSY and CDR2 is SAAADI. J lost 3 bases, V lost 7 bases, and 33 bases had no gene match. The CDR3 runs to 23 residues.

The V call is TRBV5-1, the J call TRBJ2-2; D is unresolved. Germline CDR1 reads SGHRS; CDR2 reads YFSETQ. The CDR3 has 13 amino acids. V was clipped by 5 bases and J by 6 bases, with 11 bases between them. CDR3 region: CASSNSFAGELFF. The CDR3, as DNA: TGCGCCAGCAGTAATAGCTTTGCCGGGGAGCTGTTTTTT.